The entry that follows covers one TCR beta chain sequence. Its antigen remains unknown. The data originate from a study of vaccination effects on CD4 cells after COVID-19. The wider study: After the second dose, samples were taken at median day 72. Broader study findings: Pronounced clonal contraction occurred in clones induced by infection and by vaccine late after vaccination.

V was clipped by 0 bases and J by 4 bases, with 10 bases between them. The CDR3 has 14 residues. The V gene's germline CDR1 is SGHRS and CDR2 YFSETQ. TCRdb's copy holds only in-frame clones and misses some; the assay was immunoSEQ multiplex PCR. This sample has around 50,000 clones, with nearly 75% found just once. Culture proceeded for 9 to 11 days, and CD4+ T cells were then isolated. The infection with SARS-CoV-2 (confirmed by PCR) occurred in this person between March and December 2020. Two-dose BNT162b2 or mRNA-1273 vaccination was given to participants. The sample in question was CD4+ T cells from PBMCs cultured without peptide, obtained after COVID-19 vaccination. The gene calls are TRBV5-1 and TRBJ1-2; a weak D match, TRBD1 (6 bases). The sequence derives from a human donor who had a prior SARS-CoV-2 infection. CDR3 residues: CASSLASGAYGYTF. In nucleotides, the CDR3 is TGCGCCAGCAGCTTGGCGTCAGGGGCCTATGGCTACACCTTC.